The 25 T cell receptor beta chains presented below share a single source sample, sequenced in a study of T-cell reconstitution after alpha-beta-depleted transplantation in children. The authors prepared the TCRbeta library with unique molecular identifiers. TCRdb ran MiXCR on the PCR reads and lists one entry per CDR3 protein. The profile shows about 440,000 distinct CDR3 sequences, over 40% of them singletons. Sample: PBMCs, taken before TCRalphabeta/CD19-depleted stem cell transplant. The receptor source for this set is a girl aged 2 to 10 with aplastic anemia, due to receive a stem cell transplant.

This clonotype turned up a few times. The V and J genes are TRBV5-1 and TRBJ2-3, with D maybe TRBD2 (5 bases). The CDR3 runs to 16 residues. Trimming shortened V by 0 bases and J by 2 bases, and 13 bases separated the two germline ends. Germline V lookup: CDR1 SGHRS, CDR2 YFSETQ. CDR3 sequence: CASSLGGLLYTDTQYF. The CDR3, as DNA: TGCGCCAGCAGCTTGGGTGGACTCCTTTACACAGATACGCAGTATTTT.

The J gene is TRBJ2-3, the V gene TRBV20-1, with a tentative D call TRBD2 (5 bases). V was pared by 6 bases and J by 4 bases, with 17 bases between. Germline V gene sequence: CDR1 DFQATT, CDR2 SNEGSKA (reference sequence). This CDR3 has 14 residues. The CDR3 region is CSAPRRGKPDTQYF. The CDR3 DNA follows: TGCAGTGCCCCCCGGAGAGGGAAGCCAGATACGCAGTATTTT.

The CDR3 DNA sequence: TGCGCCAGCAGCCAAGGGACAGGGAATGAGCAGTTCTTC. It translates to CASSQGTGNEQFF. The rearrangement joins TRBV4-3 to TRBJ2-1; TRBD1 matches at 8 bases. CDR1 and CDR2 (germline): LGHNA, YSLEER. J was trimmed by 7 bases and V by 1 base; bases with no gene match: 0. This CDR3 region has 13 residues.

The rearrangement uses TRBV28 and TRBJ2-1; maybe TRBD2 (7 bases). CDR1 MDHEN and CDR2 SYDVKM come from the germline V gene. This CDR3 is built from 16 residues. Trimming stripped 3 bases from V and 6 bases from J, with 18 bases between. The CDR3 spells CASSFYRGGLSNEQFF. The CDR3 bases are TGTGCCAGCAGTTTTTATAGGGGGGGCCTCTCCAATGAGCAGTTCTTC. Filled out from reference TRBV28 and TRBJ2-1, the complete variable domain reads DVKVTQSSRYLVKRTGEKVFLECVQDMDHENMFWYRQDPGLGLRLIYFSYDVKMKEKGDIPEGYSVSREKKERFSLILESASTNQTSMYLCASSFYRGGLSNEQFFGPGTRLTVL.

This clonotype has a handful of counts. The chain uses TRBV29-1 and TRBJ2-2; the D gene is possibly TRBD1 (6 bases). The germline CDR1 and CDR2 sequences are SQVTM and ANQGSEA. CDR3 length equals 14 residues. Trimming pared 7 bases from V and 1 base from J, leaving 13 bases between. The CDR3 coding sequence is TGCAGCGCCGAAAGGGGGAAGAACACCGGGGAGCTGTTTTTT. The encoded protein is CSAERGKNTGELFF.

The chain has TRBV7-6 and TRBJ2-3; the match to TRBD2 covers 10 bases. The trim removed 5 bases at V and 4 bases at J, leaving 9 bases unmatched. The germline V gene encodes CDR1 SGHVS and CDR2 FNYEAQ. The CDR3 loop spans 16 amino acids. CDR3 bases: TGTGCCAGCAGCCCAACAACTCTAGCGGGAGCAGATACGCAGTATTTT. It codes for CASSPTTLAGADTQYF.

The chain employs TRBV10-3 and TRBJ1-1; D not certain. V was shortened by 8 bases and J by 1 base, with 11 bases between the two germline ends. This CDR3 is 13 amino acids long. CDR1 ENHRY and CDR2 SYGVKD come from the germline V gene. CDR3 in amino acids: CAIGPTSNTEAFF. The CDR3 nucleotides are TGTGCCATCGGTCCGACATCGAACACTGAAGCTTTCTTT.

There are a few counts of this clonotype. The J gene is TRBJ2-4, the V gene TRBV14; 9 nucleotides match TRBD1. The CDR3 is 15 amino acids. J was trimmed by 4 bases and V by 3 bases; bases with no gene match: 4. From germline, CDR1 is SGHDN and CDR2 FVKESK. In nucleotides, the CDR3 is TGTGCCAGCAGCCAGCTGGGACAGGGAAAAAACATTCAGTACTTC. Its protein product is CASSQLGQGKNIQYF.

The chain carries TRBV7-2 and TRBJ2-3; no definite D call. This CDR3 comprises 15 residues. The V end lost 5 bases, the J end lost 1 base, and 13 bases lay between the germline ends. Looked up from germline, CDR1 is SGHTA and CDR2 is FQGNSA. CDR3 protein: CASSRGQLGTDTQYF. The CDR3 bases are TGTGCCAGCAGCCGCGGCCAGCTGGGCACAGATACGCAGTATTTT.

The chain uses TRBV7-8 and TRBJ2-1; 7 bases fit TRBD2. Unmatched junction bases numbered 13, after V lost 5 bases and J lost 6 bases. CDR1 and CDR2 (germline): SGHVS, FQNEAQ. The CDR3 consists of 16 residues. CDR3 sequence: CASSPKREGPINEQFF. The DNA of the CDR3 is TGTGCCAGCAGCCCGAAGAGGGAGGGCCCTATCAATGAGCAGTTCTTC.

The chain joins TRBV5-5 to TRBJ1-6, with D hard to call. The V and J ends lost 0 bases and 5 bases respectively, with 12 bases between them. Germline CDR1 is SGHKS and CDR2 is YYEKEE (reference sequence). CDR3 length: 16 residues. CDR3 DNA sequence: TGTGCCAGCAGCTTGGTACCCTACGAGGATAATTCACCCCTCCACTTT. It translates to CASSLVPYEDNSPLHF. The full variable domain, with the rest looked up from reference TRBV5-5 and TRBJ1-6, is DAGVTQSPTHLIKTRGQQVTLRCSPISGHKSVSWYQQVLGQGPQFIFQYYEKEERGRGNFPDRFSARQFPNYSSELNVNALLLGDSALYLCASSLVPYEDNSPLHFGNGTRLTVT.

The J gene is TRBJ2-2, the V gene TRBV7-9; TRBD1 agrees at 7 bases. V shed 9 bases and J 4 bases; nucleotides not matched to a gene: 8. The CDR3 totals 14 residues. Looked up from germline, CDR1 is SEHNR and CDR2 is FQNEAQ (reference sequence). This CDR3 is CARRDGTVTGELFF. The CDR3 DNA follows: TGTGCCAGGAGAGACGGGACAGTCACCGGGGAGCTGTTTTTT.

The chain employs TRBV4-2 and TRBJ1-3; D is perhaps TRBD1 (5 bases). V was shortened by 0 bases and J by 0 bases, with 9 bases between the two germline ends. Germline lookup yields CDR1 LGHNA and CDR2 YNFKEQ. CDR3 length: 16 amino acids. DNA for the CDR3: TGTGCCAGCAGCCAAGAGTCAAGGGGCTCTGGAAACACCATATATTTT. This gives the protein CASSQESRGSGNTIYF.

The rearrangement joins TRBV19 to TRBJ2-3; 14 positions agree with TRBD2. Germline assignment: CDR1 LNHDA and CDR2 SQIVND (reference sequence). Trimming took 3 bases from V and 0 from J; bases not matched to a gene: 8. The CDR3 runs to 19 residues. DNA for the CDR3: TGTGCCAGTAGTATTCCGTGGACTAGCGGGAGGCCTAGCACAGATACGCAGTATTTT. Translating gives CASSIPWTSGRPSTDTQYF.

In this sample, this clonotype turned up many times. The V call is TRBV20-1, the J call TRBJ2-1; 8 nucleotides agree with TRBD2. V shed 3 bases, J shed 9 bases, and the junction held 7 bases outside the gene matches. The CDR3 spans 13 residues. CDR1 is DFQATT and CDR2 is SNEGSKA in the germline V gene (reference sequence). In nucleotides, the CDR3 is TGCAGTGCTAGGCCGGGACTAGAAGGTGAGCAGTTCTTC. Its translation: CSARPGLEGEQFF.

The V and J genes are TRBV11-1 and TRBJ2-1, with D tentatively TRBD2 (6 bases). The germline gives CDR1 SGHAT, CDR2 FQDESV (reference sequence). The CDR3 contains 17 residues. V lost 8 bases to trimming and J lost 2 bases, with 22 bases between them. In DNA form, the CDR3 reads TGTGCCAGCGGGACTTTACAATCGTTGAGTCCCTACAATGAGCAGTTCTTC. Translating it yields CASGTLQSLSPYNEQFF. Using reference TRBV11-1 and TRBJ2-1 for the parts outside the CDR3, the full variable domain is EAEVAQSPRYKITEKSQAVAFWCDPISGHATLYWYRQILGQGPELLVQFQDESVVDDSQLPKDRFSAERLKGVDSTLKIQPAELGDSAMYLCASGTLQSLSPYNEQFFGPGTRLTVL.

This clonotype was picked up many times. This sequence joins TRBV6-1 and TRBJ2-5; maybe TRBD2 (6 bases). Germline lookup yields CDR1 MNHNS and CDR2 SASEGT. V was clipped by 9 bases and J by 1 base, with 18 bases between them. The CDR3 extends over 15 amino acids. The CDR3 loop reads CASLPIRGIQETQYF. The CDR3 nucleotides are TGTGCCAGTCTTCCCATCCGGGGGATCCAAGAGACCCAGTACTTC.

This chain's CDR3 is CASSSRGSIGQPQHF. DNA for the CDR3: TGTGCCAGCAGCTCCAGGGGTTCTATTGGACAGCCCCAGCATTTT. This chain connects TRBV7-2 to TRBJ1-5, with a possible D match to TRBD1 (6 bases). Germline assignment: CDR1 SGHTA and CDR2 FQGNSA. The CDR3 is made up of 15 amino acids. The V end lost 4 bases, the J end lost 7 bases, and 17 bases lay between the germline ends.

The chain combines TRBV5-1 with TRBJ2-3; D gene uncertain. This CDR3 comprises 15 residues. Germline-derived CDR1 and CDR2 are SGHRS and YFSETQ. The V gene lost 2 bases and the J gene lost 0 bases, with 10 bases spanning the gap. The CDR3 spells CASSLQYSSTDTQYF. Written as DNA, the CDR3 is TGCGCCAGCAGCTTACAGTACTCTAGCACAGATACGCAGTATTTT.

V is TRBV5-1 and J is TRBJ2-7; 8 nucleotides align to TRBD1. Germline CDR1 SGHRS, CDR2 YFSETQ. The CDR3 covers 15 residues. V trimming: 3 bases; J trimming: 2 bases; junction bases outside the gene matches: 7. CDR3 coding DNA: TGCGCCAGCAGCTCAGACAGGGGTCGAGCCTACGAGCAGTACTTC. Translating it yields CASSSDRGRAYEQYF.

About this clonotype: A single base separates this from a much larger clone, so it may be a read error. The conserved phenylalanine or tryptophan is not found at the CDR3 terminus, so this likely reflects a read error. The chain links TRBV10-2 to TRBJ2-1; 7 nucleotides align to TRBD2. J was trimmed by 6 bases and V by 10 bases; bases with no gene match: 9. The CDR3 spans 13 residues. The germline V gene has CDR1 WSHSY and CDR2 SAAADI. The CDR3 nucleotides are TGCGCCACCACCCGGGACTACCTCAATGAGCAGTTCTCC. Translation: CATTRDYLNEQFS.

This clonotype turned up a few times. This rearrangement joins TRBV20-1 to TRBJ2-3, with D maybe TRBD2 (5 bases). CDR1 and CDR2 from the germline V gene are DFQATT and SNEGSKA (reference sequence). V lost 3 bases to trimming and J lost 4 bases, with 14 bases between them. The length of the CDR3 is 14 residues. The CDR3 reads CSARSPGSADTQYF. For the CDR3, the DNA is TGCAGTGCTAGGTCCCCTGGTAGCGCAGATACGCAGTATTTT.

The V call is TRBV7-2, the J call TRBJ2-7; D ambiguous. The V gene lost 1 base and the J gene lost 0 bases, with 10 bases spanning the gap. Looked up from germline, CDR1 is SGHTA and CDR2 is FQGNSA. The CDR3 covers 15 residues. CDR3 amino acids: CASSLVGGDSYEQYF. CDR3 bases: TGTGCCAGCAGCTTAGTAGGCGGAGACTCCTACGAGCAGTACTTC.

At least ten counts were recorded for this clonotype. The chain is built from TRBV5-1 and TRBJ1-5, with D uncertain. The CDR3 is 13 residues long. Germline V lookup: CDR1 SGHRS, CDR2 YFSETQ. Trimming left V 2 bases short and J 9 bases short, with 12 bases between. The CDR3 protein is CASSFGGDRPQHF. CDR3 DNA: TGCGCCAGCAGCTTTGGTGGGGATCGGCCCCAGCATTTT.

This chain uses TRBV20-1 with TRBJ2-7; tentatively, D is TRBD2 (6 bases). This CDR3 spans 13 amino acids. V was clipped by 6 bases and J by 4 bases, with 16 bases between them. From germline, CDR1 is DFQATT and CDR2 SNEGSKA (reference sequence). CDR3 residues: CSARPGAEYEQYF. CDR3 bases: TGCAGTGCACGACCGGGAGCCGAATACGAGCAGTACTTC.